This T cell receptor (beta chain) was captured in a study of cytomegalovirus exposure and HLA in healthy donors. PCR employed 60 Vbeta and 13 Jbeta primers. Profiling relied on immunoSEQ multiplex PCR, and the TCRdb table lists in-frame clones only, not all of them. The sample consists of 200,000 to 250,000 clones, about 78% of them appearing once. The CDR3 loop spans 15 amino acids. Germline loops: CDR1 MRHNA, CDR2 SNTAGT. V dropped 4 bases and J dropped 2; count of bases not matched to a gene: 5. Study-level findings and limits: Some TCR beta chains (more than 150 of them) were listed as cytomegalovirus-associated.

Comments on this clone: Its antigen is currently unknown.

The chain is built from TRBV6-4 and TRBJ1-2; 9 bases line up with TRBD1. The clonotype was recovered from a male donor in good health and CMV-seronegative. Sequenced sample: PBMCs. DNA for the CDR3: TGTGCCAGCAGTGCGACCGGGACAGGGAACTATGGCTACACCTTC. It translates to CASSATGTGNYGYTF.